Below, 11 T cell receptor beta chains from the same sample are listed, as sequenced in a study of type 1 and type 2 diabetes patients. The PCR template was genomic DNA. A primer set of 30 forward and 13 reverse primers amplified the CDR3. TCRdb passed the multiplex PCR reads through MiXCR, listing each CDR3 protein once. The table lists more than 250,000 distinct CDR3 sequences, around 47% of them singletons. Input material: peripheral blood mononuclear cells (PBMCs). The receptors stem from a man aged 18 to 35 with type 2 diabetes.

CDR3: CASSSVAGTYEQYF. The CDR3 DNA reads as TGTGCCAGCAGCTCGGTGGCGGGAACCTACGAGCAGTACTTC. The V call is TRBV7-3, the J call TRBJ2-7; TRBD2 is a possible D gene (6 bases). Germline assignment: CDR1 SGHTA and CDR2 FQGTGA. The CDR3 runs to 14 residues. V shed 4 bases and J shed 2 bases, with 12 bases lying between them.

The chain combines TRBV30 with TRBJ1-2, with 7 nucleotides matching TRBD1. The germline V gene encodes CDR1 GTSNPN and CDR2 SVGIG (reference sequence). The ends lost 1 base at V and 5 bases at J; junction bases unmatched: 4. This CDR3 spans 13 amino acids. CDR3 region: CAWSGDRVYGYTF. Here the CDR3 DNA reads TGTGCCTGGAGTGGAGACAGGGTGTATGGCTACACCTTC.

The CDR3 protein is CAWSPSVTGELFF. CDR3 nucleotide sequence: TGTGCCTGGAGCCCATCAGTTACCGGGGAGCTGTTTTTT. The chain is built from TRBV30 and TRBJ2-2, with D uncertain. Between the trimmed V and J ends, which lost 3 bases and 5 bases, there was a span of 10 bases. This CDR3 spans 13 amino acids. Germline assignment: CDR1 GTSNPN and CDR2 SVGIG (reference sequence).

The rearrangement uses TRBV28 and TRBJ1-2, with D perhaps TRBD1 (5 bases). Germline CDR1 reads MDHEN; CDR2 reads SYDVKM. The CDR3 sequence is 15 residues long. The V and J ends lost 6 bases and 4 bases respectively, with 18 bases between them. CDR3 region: CASRPGGTGFYGYTF. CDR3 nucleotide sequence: TGTGCCAGCAGACCTGGGGGAACGGGGTTCTATGGCTACACCTTC.

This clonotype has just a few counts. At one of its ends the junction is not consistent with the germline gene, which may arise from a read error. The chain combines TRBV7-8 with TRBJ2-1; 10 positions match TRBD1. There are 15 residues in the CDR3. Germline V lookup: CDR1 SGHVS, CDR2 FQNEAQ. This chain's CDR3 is CASSVAKTGGDEQFF. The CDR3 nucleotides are TGTGCCAGCAGCGTAGCTAAGACAGGGGGCGATGAGCAGTTCTTC.

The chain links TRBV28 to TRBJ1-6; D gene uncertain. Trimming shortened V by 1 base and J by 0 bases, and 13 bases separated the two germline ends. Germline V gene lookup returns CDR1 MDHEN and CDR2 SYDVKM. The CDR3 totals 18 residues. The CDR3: CASSLYLDGDSYNSPLHF. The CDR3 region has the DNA TGTGCCAGCAGTTTATACCTGGACGGAGACTCCTATAATTCACCCCTCCACTTT.

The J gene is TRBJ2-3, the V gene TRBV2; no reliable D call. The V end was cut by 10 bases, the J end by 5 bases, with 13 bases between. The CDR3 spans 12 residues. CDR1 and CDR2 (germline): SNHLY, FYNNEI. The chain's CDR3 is CAIGRWGDTQYF. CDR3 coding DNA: TGTGCCATCGGACGGTGGGGAGATACGCAGTATTTT.

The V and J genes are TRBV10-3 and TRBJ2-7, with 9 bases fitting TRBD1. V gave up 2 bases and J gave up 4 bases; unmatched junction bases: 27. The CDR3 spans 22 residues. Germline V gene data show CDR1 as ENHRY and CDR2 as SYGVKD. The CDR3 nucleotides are TGTGCCATCAGTGAGGAGGGACAGGGAATACGTACAACTTTAAGGTCCCTTTACGAGCAGTACTTC. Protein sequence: CAISEEGQGIRTTLRSLYEQYF.

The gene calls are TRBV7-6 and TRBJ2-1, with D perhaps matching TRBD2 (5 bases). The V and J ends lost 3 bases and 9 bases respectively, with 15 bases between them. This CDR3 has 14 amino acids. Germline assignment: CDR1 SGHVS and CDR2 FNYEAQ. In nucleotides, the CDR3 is TGTGCCAGCAGCTTCTCGGACGGAGGAGGTGAGCAGTTCTTC. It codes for CASSFSDGGGEQFF.

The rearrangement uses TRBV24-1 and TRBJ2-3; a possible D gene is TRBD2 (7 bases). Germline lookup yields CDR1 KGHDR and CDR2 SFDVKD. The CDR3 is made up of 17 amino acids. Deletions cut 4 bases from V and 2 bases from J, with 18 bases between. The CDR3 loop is CATSEPDSAGATDTQYF. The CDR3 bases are TGTGCCACCAGTGAACCCGATTCGGCGGGGGCCACAGATACGCAGTATTTT.

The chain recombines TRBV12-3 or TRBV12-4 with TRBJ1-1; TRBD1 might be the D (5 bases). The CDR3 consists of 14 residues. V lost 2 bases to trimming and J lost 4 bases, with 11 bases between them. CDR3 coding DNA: TGTGCCAGCAGTTTAAGACGGGGGATCACTGAAGCTTTCTTT. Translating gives CASSLRRGITEAFF.